These 16 T cell receptor beta chains were sequenced from one sample in a study of Ad26.COV2.S vaccination and SARS-CoV-2 variants. As for treatment: some 19 received Ad26.COV2.S at low or high dose, single or two shots; five or six received placebo; per-sample allocation not given. Collection of samples fell on day 63 after the first vaccine or placebo injection. Only in-frame clones appear in the TCRdb table, and some are missing; sequencing was by immunoSEQ multiplex PCR. In the table there are under 250,000 clones, 87% of which are singletons. The sequences come from peripheral blood, collected in a trial of Ad26.COV2.S vaccine versus placebo. These receptors all stem from a person between 18 and 59 years old who received the Ad26.COV2.S COVID-19 vaccine or a placebo.

The V and J genes are TRBV9 and TRBJ2-1; 9 bases map to TRBD2. Trimming removed 0 bases from V and 10 bases from J; junction bases left unmatched: 11. Germline V gene sequence: CDR1 SGDLS, CDR2 YYNGEE. CDR3 length: 16 amino acids. CDR3 bases: TGTGCCAGCAGCGTAGACATAGCGGGGGCCGTCAGGGAGCAGTTCTTC. Translating it yields CASSVDIAGAVREQFF. Drawing the rest from reference TRBV9 and TRBJ2-1, the complete variable domain is DSGVTQTPKHLITATGQRVTLRCSPRSGDLSVYWYQQSLDQGLQFLIQYYNGEERAKGNILERFSAQQFPDLHSELNLSSLELGDSALYFCASSVDIAGAVREQFFGPGTRLTVL.

The chain carries TRBV18 and TRBJ2-7; D remains unclear. This CDR3 spans 17 amino acids. Trimming shortened V by 4 bases and J by 2 bases, and 21 bases separated the two germline ends. Germline-derived CDR1 and CDR2 are KGHSH and LQKENI. Here the CDR3 DNA reads TGTGCCAGCTCACTGTCTTTTTCGCGGTGGCCGACCTACGAGCAGTACTTC. Translated, it gives CASSLSFSRWPTYEQYF.

The sample holds one count of this clone. This chain connects TRBV5-1 to TRBJ2-5; D perhaps matches TRBD2 (6 bases). CDR1 is SGHRS and CDR2 is YFSETQ in the germline V gene. The CDR3 runs 14 residues. The V end lost 3 bases, the J end lost 1 base, and 10 bases lay between the germline ends. CDR3 region: CASSSLAPQETQYF. In nucleotides, the CDR3 is TGCGCCAGCAGCTCGCTAGCGCCCCAAGAGACCCAGTACTTC.

The chain recombines TRBV11-1 with TRBJ2-1; 7 bases agree with TRBD1. With V trimmed by 1 base and J by 0 bases, 3 bases remained unmatched. Germline CDR1 reads SGHAT; CDR2 reads FQDESV (reference sequence). The CDR3 is 16 amino acids. CDR3 residues: CASSLVAGGSYNEQFF. In DNA, the CDR3 is TGTGCCAGCAGCTTAGTGGCAGGGGGCTCCTACAATGAGCAGTTCTTC.

This clone was seen a handful of times. The gene calls are TRBV7-9 and TRBJ1-6, with D unclear. The germline V and J ends were trimmed by 3 bases and 8 bases, with 11 bases remaining between them. Germline CDR1 reads SEHNR; CDR2 reads FQNEAQ (reference sequence). CDR3 size: 14 residues. The CDR3 DNA follows: TGTGCCAGCAGCTTCACGGGTTCCTATTCACCCCTCCACTTT. Its protein is CASSFTGSYSPLHF.

The J gene is TRBJ2-5, the V gene TRBV9; D might be TRBD1 or TRBD2, each matching 5 bases. The germline V gene encodes CDR1 SGDLS and CDR2 YYNGEE. V shed 0 bases and J shed 5 bases, with 14 bases lying between them. This CDR3 has 15 residues. The CDR3: CASSVDGGVVETQYF. The CDR3 coding sequence is TGTGCCAGCAGCGTAGATGGGGGAGTGGTTGAGACCCAGTACTTC.

The rearrangement links TRBV10-3 to TRBJ2-5; 11 bases fit TRBD2. The CDR3 has 15 residues. Germline values: CDR1 ENHRY, CDR2 SYGVKD. V was pared by 9 bases and J by 1 base, with 7 bases of the junction left unmatched. This chain's CDR3 is CAISLAGASQETQYF. CDR3 DNA sequence: TGTGCCATATCACTAGCGGGGGCTTCCCAAGAGACCCAGTACTTC.

The chain is built from TRBV7-9 and TRBJ2-3; D remains unclear. V was pared by 1 base and J by 7 bases, with 9 bases between. This CDR3 has 13 amino acids. Per germline, CDR1 SEHNR and CDR2 FQNEAQ (reference sequence). The CDR3 coding sequence is TGTGCCAGCAGCTTAGGCGGCCGATATACGCAGTATTTT. Amino acids: CASSLGGRYTQYF.

The CDR3 DNA sequence: TGTGCCAGCAGCTTAGGTAGCGGGGGGGCCCGAAACATTCAGTACTTC. Translated: CASSLGSGGARNIQYF. This rearrangement joins TRBV7-2 to TRBJ2-4; 11 nucleotides line up with TRBD2. The CDR3 consists of 16 residues. The junction had 5 bases not matched to a gene; V was cut back by 1 base and J by 6 bases. CDR1 is SGHTA and CDR2 is FQGNSA in the germline V gene.

The V and J genes are TRBV6-5 and TRBJ1-1, with a weak D call TRBD1 (5 bases). In germline, CDR1 is MNHEY, CDR2 SVGAGI. The CDR3 has 13 amino acids. V lost 8 bases, J lost 7 bases, and 17 bases lay in between. This chain's CDR3 is CASWQGALGEAFF. CDR3 DNA sequence: TGTGCCAGCTGGCAAGGGGCGCTGGGTGAAGCTTTCTTT.

The chain carries TRBV28 and TRBJ2-3; 8 bases align to TRBD1. Germline V gene sequence: CDR1 MDHEN, CDR2 SYDVKM. The CDR3 is 16 amino acids. J gave up 3 bases and V 7 bases, and 12 bases lay outside the gene matches. This chain's CDR3 is CASIPWTGKGTDTQYF. The CDR3 DNA reads as TGTGCCAGCATCCCATGGACAGGGAAAGGAACAGATACGCAGTATTTT.

The chain links TRBV6-1 to TRBJ1-5, with a weak D call TRBD1 (5 bases). Germline V gene data show CDR1 as MNHNS and CDR2 as SASEGT. V lost 3 bases to trimming and J lost 4 bases, with 10 bases between them. This CDR3 region has 14 residues. The CDR3 reads CASSDLGGNQPQHF. The CDR3 nucleotides read TGTGCCAGCAGTGACCTTGGGGGGAATCAGCCCCAGCATTTT.

The chain employs TRBV6-1 and TRBJ2-6; 10 bases map to TRBD1. The ends lost 3 bases at V and 0 bases at J; junction bases unmatched: 5. This CDR3 has 18 residues. Germline CDR1 MNHNS, CDR2 SASEGT. The CDR3 reads CASSETGGFYSGANVLTF. In nucleotides, the CDR3 is TGTGCCAGCAGTGAGACAGGGGGCTTCTACTCTGGGGCCAACGTCCTGACTTTC.

This rearrangement joins TRBV19 to TRBJ2-1, with TRBD2 matching over 10 bases. V lost 5 bases and J lost 7; bases outside the gene matches: 14. The germline V gene encodes CDR1 LNHDA and CDR2 SQIVND (reference sequence). The CDR3 extends over 17 amino acids. The CDR3 bases are TGTGCCAGTAGTCCCCCGTGGACTAGCGGCAGGTCTAATGAGCAGTTCTTC. It yields the protein CASSPPWTSGRSNEQFF.

This clone was detected once. The chain is built from TRBV6-6 and TRBJ2-7; D gene uncertain. The germline CDR1 and CDR2 sequences are MNHNY and SVGAGI (reference sequence). This CDR3 has 14 residues. V was clipped by 0 bases and J by 3 bases, with 9 bases between them. The CDR3, as DNA: TGTGCCAGCAGTTACTCAGGTGGGATCTACGAGCAGTACGTC. It yields the protein CASSYSGGIYEQYV.

The chain combines TRBV6-2 or TRBV6-3 with TRBJ1-1; the D gene is possibly TRBD1 (5 bases). The CDR3 extends over 14 amino acids. Germline CDR1 MNHEY, CDR2 SVGEGT. Trimming pared 6 bases from V and 0 bases from J, leaving 11 bases between. DNA for the CDR3: TGTGCCAGCAGCAGGGACGGGATGAACACTGAAGCTTTCTTT. This translates into CASSRDGMNTEAFF.